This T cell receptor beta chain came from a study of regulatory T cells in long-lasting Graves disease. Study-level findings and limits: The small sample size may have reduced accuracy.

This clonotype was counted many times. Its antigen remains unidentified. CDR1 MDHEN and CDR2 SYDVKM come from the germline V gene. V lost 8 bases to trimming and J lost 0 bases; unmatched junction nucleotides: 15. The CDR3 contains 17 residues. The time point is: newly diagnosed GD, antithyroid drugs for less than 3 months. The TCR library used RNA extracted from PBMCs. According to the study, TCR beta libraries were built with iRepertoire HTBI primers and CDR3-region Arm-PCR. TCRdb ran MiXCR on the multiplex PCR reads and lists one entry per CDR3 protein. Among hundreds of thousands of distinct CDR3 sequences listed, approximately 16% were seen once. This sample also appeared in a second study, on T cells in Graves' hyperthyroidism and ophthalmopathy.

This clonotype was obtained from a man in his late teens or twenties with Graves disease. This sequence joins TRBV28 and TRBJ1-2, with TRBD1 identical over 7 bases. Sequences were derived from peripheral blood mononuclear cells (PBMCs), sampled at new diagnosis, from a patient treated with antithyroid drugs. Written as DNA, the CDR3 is TGTGCCAGCTCAGACGCGGTCGAGGGGGCACCTAACTATGGCTACACCTTC. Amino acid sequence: CASSDAVEGAPNYGYTF.